A selection of T cell receptor beta chains follows, all from one sample in a study of identical twins. TCRdb re-derived calls from the 5' RACE reads in MiXCR, one entry per CDR3 protein. This table holds roughly 720,000 distinct CDR3 sequences, about 20% found once. These data were also filed under a second study, of T cells expressing NK-cell markers.

The sample comprised PBMCs. The receptors originated from a woman between 18 and 29 years old in good health. Each CDR3 is given with its conserved first and last residue. A D gene is named only where the DNA matches it firmly. Size is omitted from some rows. Given values are once, few, many or a class for expanded clones.

V	J	D	size	CDR3	DNA
TRBV5-6	TRBJ2-3	TRBD1	-	CASSPPGGGTQYF	TGTGCCAGCAGCCCGCCAGGGGGTGGTACGCAGTATTTT
TRBV10-3	TRBJ2-7	-	-	CAISVTGRDEVVDF	TGTGCCATCAGTGTCACAGGCAGGGATGAGGTCGTTGACTTC
TRBV5-1	TRBJ2-7	-	few	CASSPSDLYEQYF	TGCGCCAGCAGCCCTAGCGACCTGTACGAGCAGTACTTC
TRBV12-3/TRBV12-4	TRBJ1-6	-	few	CASSLDPGRTPLHF	TGTGCCAGCAGTTTAGATCCAGGGAGGACACCCCTCCACTTT
TRBV12-3/TRBV12-4	TRBJ1-5	-	few	CASSWDILNQPQHF	TGTGCCAGCAGTTGGGACATTCTCAATCAGCCCCAGCATTTT
TRBV6-5	TRBJ2-3	-	few	CASSYSDSTDTQYF	TGTGCCAGCAGTTACTCAGATAGCACAGATACGCAGTATTTT
TRBV20-1	TRBJ2-3	TRBD2	few	CSARDPLLAGGGRVDTQYF	TGCAGTGCTAGAGATCCTCTCCTAGCGGGGGGTGGTAGGGTAGATACGCAGTATTTT
TRBV7-8	TRBJ2-1	-	many	CASSQPPKWNYNEQFF	TGTGCCAGCAGCCAACCCCCTAAGTGGAACTACAATGAGCAGTTCTTC
TRBV6-1	TRBJ2-1	TRBD2	many	CASRRLADYNEQFF	TGTGCCAGCAGGCGTCTAGCGGACTACAATGAGCAGTTCTTC
TRBV9	TRBJ2-1	-	few	CASSVEVSSYNEQFF	TGTGCCAGCAGCGTAGAGGTCAGTTCCTACAATGAGCAGTTCTTC
TRBV12-3/TRBV12-4	TRBJ2-2	TRBD1	many	CASSLGTGNTGELFF	TGTGCCAGCAGTTTGGGGACAGGGAACACCGGGGAGCTGTTTTTT
TRBV9	TRBJ2-7	-	-	CASSVGQRTYEQYF	TGTGCCAGCAGCGTAGGGCAAAGGACCTACGAGCAGTACTTC
TRBV5-1	TRBJ1-1	-	-	CASSLNGAPNTEAFF	TGCGCCAGCAGCTTAAATGGGGCACCGAACACTGAAGCTTTCTTT
TRBV4-3	TRBJ2-5	TRBD2	-	CASSQRAGGGETQYF	TGCGCCAGCAGCCAAAGAGCGGGAGGAGGAGAGACCCAGTACTTC
TRBV12-3/TRBV12-4	TRBJ2-4	TRBD2	few	CASTLLAGIAKNIQYF	TGTGCCAGCACCCTACTAGCGGGGATAGCCAAAAACATTCAGTACTTC
TRBV6-5	TRBJ2-7	-	few	CASVGVGTYEQYF	TGTGCCAGCGTTGGTGTGGGGACCTACGAGCAGTACTTC
TRBV7-3	TRBJ1-1	TRBD1	few	CASSFSGTVNTEAFF	TGTGCCAGCAGCTTCTCCGGGACAGTCAACACTGAAGCTTTCTTT
TRBV7-2	TRBJ1-2	TRBD1	few	CASSHGTDYGYTF	TGTGCCAGCAGCCACGGGACAGACTATGGCTACACCTTC